These 24 T cell receptor beta chains came from one sample sequenced in a study of blood T cell repertoires in COVID-19. Sequenced by immunoSEQ multiplex PCR; TCRdb stores in-frame clones only, minus some. The sample gives about 100,000 clones, about 80% of which show up once; under 35% is in the top ten. Sequencing was performed on peripheral blood. The receptors originated from a man between 65 and 79 years old with active or convalescent COVID-19.

The rearrangement uses TRBV27 and TRBJ2-3, with a possible D match to TRBD2 (5 bases). This CDR3 spans 16 amino acids. With 7 bases removed from V and 2 bases from J, the gap between germline ends came to 19 bases. Germline loops: CDR1 MNHEY, CDR2 SMNVEV (reference sequence). As DNA, the CDR3 is TGTGCCAGCATGAGGCCAGCGGCGGGCTCCACAGATACGCAGTATTTT. This sequence encodes CASMRPAAGSTDTQYF.

This rearrangement joins TRBV3-1 (or the pseudogene TRBV3-2) to TRBJ2-1, with 10 bases identical to TRBD1. Per germline, CDR1 LGHDT and CDR2 YNNKEL (reference sequence). The CDR3 runs to 14 residues. V gave up 4 bases and J gave up 9 bases; unmatched junction bases: 6. CDR3 in amino acids: CASSPGQGLGEQFF. The CDR3 DNA is TGTGCCAGCAGCCCGGGACAGGGGTTGGGTGAGCAGTTCTTC.

The chain uses TRBV7-6 and TRBJ2-1, with 7 bases identical to TRBD2. The CDR3 totals 15 residues. Germline loops: CDR1 SGHVS, CDR2 FNYEAQ. With V trimmed by 5 bases and J by 6 bases, 10 bases remained unmatched. Here the CDR3 reads CASSVGTTWGNEQFF. CDR3 nucleotide sequence: TGTGCCAGCAGCGTCGGGACTACCTGGGGCAATGAGCAGTTCTTC.

The V and J genes are TRBV6-2 or TRBV6-3 and TRBJ2-2; 7 nucleotides match TRBD2. The germline V gene encodes CDR1 MNHEY and CDR2 SVGEGT. The CDR3 length is 15 residues. V shed 0 bases and J 6 bases; nucleotides not matched to a gene: 4. Written as DNA, the CDR3 is TGTGCCAGCAGTTACTCGATGCTAGCGGCCGGGGAGCTGTTTTTT. Its translation: CASSYSMLAAGELFF.

V gene TRBV4-1 combines with J gene TRBJ1-2, with 7 positions matching TRBD1. Trimming cost V 1 base and J 7 bases; bases outside gene matches: 6. This CDR3 is 14 amino acids long. Germline values: CDR1 MGHRA, CDR2 YSYEKL. CDR3 nucleotides: TGCGCCAGCAGCCAAGTACAGGGGAGAGGTGGCTACACCTTC. It specifies CASSQVQGRGGYTF.

V usage is TRBV3-1 (or the pseudogene TRBV3-2) and J usage is TRBJ2-2; no clear D gene. CDR1 and CDR2 from the germline V gene are LGHDT and YNNKEL (reference sequence). The CDR3 runs 13 residues. Trimming shortened V by 11 bases and J by 0 bases, and 10 bases separated the two germline ends. The CDR3 nucleotides are TGTGCCGAGCGAAAAGCGAACACCGGGGAGCTGTTTTTT. This codes for CAERKANTGELFF.

The chain carries TRBV28 and TRBJ2-7, with a weak D call TRBD2 (5 bases). V lost 6 bases, J lost 0 bases, and 21 bases lay in between. Germline loops: CDR1 MDHEN, CDR2 SYDVKM. The CDR3 spans 17 residues. The CDR3 DNA is TGTGCCAGCAGAAGCCCGCCGGGAAATTTTTACTCCTACGAGCAGTACTTC. This sequence encodes CASRSPPGNFYSYEQYF.

V gene TRBV24-1 combines with J gene TRBJ2-3; D may be TRBD2 (5 bases). V lost 0 bases, J lost 4 bases, and 7 bases lay in between. Germline V CDR1 and CDR2: KGHDR, SFDVKD. The CDR3 extends over 14 amino acids. As DNA, the CDR3 is TGTGCCACCAGTGATTTGAACGGGGCAGATACGCAGTATTTT. This sequence encodes CATSDLNGADTQYF.

This clone was detected only once. The J gene is TRBJ1-2, the V gene TRBV6-6; possibly TRBD1 for D (6 bases). The V end lost 4 bases, the J end lost 6 bases, and 12 bases lay between the germline ends. Germline V CDR1 and CDR2: MNHNY, SVGAGI (reference sequence). The CDR3 has 13 residues. The CDR3 loop is CASSSRQENGYTF. The CDR3 DNA reads TGTGCCAGCAGTTCCCGACAGGAAAATGGCTACACCTTC.

In this sample, this clone turned up once. The rearrangement joins TRBV5-8 to TRBJ1-2, with D unresolved. Germline assignment: CDR1 SGHTS and CDR2 YDEGEE. The CDR3 spans 16 residues. Trimming removed 5 bases at V and 4 bases at J, with 21 bases between. The CDR3 loop is CASSFLWSESGYGYTF. CDR3 DNA sequence: TGTGCCAGCAGTTTTCTCTGGTCGGAATCGGGCTATGGCTACACCTTC.

This clone was counted once. The CDR3 sequence: CASSLAGSSYNEQFF. The DNA for the CDR3 is TGTGCCAGCAGCTTAGCGGGGAGCTCCTACAATGAGCAGTTCTTC. This rearrangement joins TRBV13 to TRBJ2-1; a possible D gene is TRBD2 (5 bases). Trimming cost V 1 base and J 0 bases, with 7 bases left between them. CDR1 PRHDT and CDR2 FYEKMQ come from the germline V gene (reference sequence). The CDR3 is 15 residues long.

This rearrangement joins TRBV5-1 to TRBJ1-5, with D maybe TRBD1 (6 bases). The germline V and J ends were trimmed by 0 bases and 9 bases, with 13 bases remaining between them. The CDR3 runs 14 residues. CDR1 and CDR2 from the germline V gene are SGHRS and YFSETQ. CDR3 protein: CASSLDRDVAPQHF. CDR3 DNA sequence: TGCGCCAGCAGCTTGGACAGGGACGTAGCGCCCCAGCATTTT.

This chain connects TRBV20-1 to TRBJ2-7; 15 positions match TRBD2. Germline V lookup: CDR1 DFQATT, CDR2 SNEGSKA (reference sequence). The CDR3 contains 15 residues. V was clipped by 3 bases and J by 7 bases; unmatched bases: 7. This CDR3 reads CSASPRTSGRVEQYF. The DNA for the CDR3 is TGCAGTGCTAGTCCCAGGACTAGCGGGAGGGTGGAGCAGTACTTC.

The chain joins TRBV5-5 to TRBJ1-5; 8 bases match TRBD1. Germline V CDR1 and CDR2: SGHKS, YYEKEE (reference sequence). Unmatched junction bases numbered 15, after V lost 5 bases and J lost 11 bases. There are 15 residues in the CDR3. The CDR3 DNA is TGTGCCAGCAGTTTACAGGGGGAGAGACAGCAGGCCCAGCATTTT. Its protein product is CASSLQGERQQAQHF.

The chain employs TRBV27 and TRBJ1-1; 9 nucleotides line up with TRBD1. V dropped 5 bases and J dropped 5; count of bases not matched to a gene: 9. The CDR3 extends over 15 amino acids. Looked up from germline, CDR1 is MNHEY and CDR2 is SMNVEV (reference sequence). The CDR3 sequence: CASSPLGQGRTEAFF. In DNA, the CDR3 is TGTGCCAGCAGTCCACTGGGACAGGGTCGAACTGAAGCTTTCTTT.

The chain links TRBV6-2 or TRBV6-3 to TRBJ2-7; 9 bases map to TRBD1. Looked up from germline, CDR1 is MNHEY and CDR2 is SVGEGT. V lost 5 bases, J lost 3 bases, and 2 bases stayed unmatched. The CDR3 totals 13 residues. In DNA, the CDR3 is TGTGCCAGCAGTAAGGACAGGGGCTACGAGCAGTACTTC. Translating gives CASSKDRGYEQYF.

The gene calls are TRBV2 and TRBJ1-4, with 8 bases lining up with TRBD1. The trim removed 6 bases at V and 5 bases at J, leaving 5 bases unmatched. CDR1 SNHLY and CDR2 FYNNEI come from the germline V gene. The CDR3 is 14 residues long. The chain's CDR3 is CASRIQGVNEKLFF. CDR3 nucleotides: TGTGCCAGCAGGATACAGGGGGTCAATGAAAAACTGTTTTTT. Filled out from reference TRBV2 and TRBJ1-4, the complete variable domain reads EPEVTQTPSHQVTQMGQEVILRCVPISNHLYFYWYRQILGQKVEFLVSFYNNEISEKSEIFDDQFSVERPDGSNFTLKIRSTKLEDSAMYFCASRIQGVNEKLFFGSGTQLSVL.

The table lists this clone with a count of one. The CDR3 sequence is CASSKAPPGQGSYNSPLHF. The CDR3 coding sequence is TGTGCCAGCAGCAAAGCTCCCCCAGGACAGGGTTCCTATAATTCACCCCTCCACTTT. V usage is TRBV21-1 and J usage is TRBJ1-6; the D call in the table, TRBD1, was not verified against the DNA. TRBV21-1 is recorded as a pseudogene. The CDR3 consists of 19 residues.

The CDR3 is CASSQQGEEQYF. As DNA, the CDR3 is TGTGCCAGCTCACAACAGGGTGAAGAGCAGTACTTC. V usage is TRBV18 and J usage is TRBJ2-7; D possibly corresponds to TRBD1 (6 bases). V was shortened by 4 bases and J by 7 bases, with 11 bases between the two germline ends. The CDR3 has 12 residues. CDR1 and CDR2 from the germline V gene are KGHSH and LQKENI. Complete variable domain (other parts from reference TRBV18 and TRBJ2-7): NAGVMQNPRHLVRRRGQEARLRCSPMKGHSHVYWYRQLPEEGLKFMVYLQKENIIDESGMPKERFSAEFPKEGPSILRIQQVVRGDSAAYFCASSQQGEEQYFGPGTRLTVT.

The chain links TRBV5-4 to TRBJ1-2; TRBD1 might be the D (6 bases). CDR1 and CDR2 from the germline V gene are SGHNT and YYREEE (reference sequence). Between the trimmed V and J ends, which lost 3 bases and 4 bases, there was a span of 10 bases. The CDR3 extends over 13 amino acids. CDR3 in DNA: TGTGCCAGCAGCTCGGGGGGCCCCTATGGCTACACCTTC. It specifies CASSSGGPYGYTF.

The rearrangement links TRBV7-9 to TRBJ2-5, with D uncertain. Germline values: CDR1 SEHNR, CDR2 FQNEAQ (reference sequence). The CDR3 consists of 12 residues. With 1 base removed from V and 5 bases from J, the gap between germline ends came to 5 bases. CDR3 nucleotide sequence: TGTGCCAGCAGCTTAGTAGAGGAGACCCAGTACTTC. This sequence encodes CASSLVEETQYF.

This clone is judged medium-sized (0.01 to 0.1%). The CDR3: CAWSVQGEAFF. In nucleotides, the CDR3 is TGTGCCTGGAGTGTACAGGGGGAAGCTTTCTTT. The chain is built from TRBV30 and TRBJ1-1; 7 bases align to TRBD1. The CDR3 is made up of 11 amino acids. The germline V gene encodes CDR1 GTSNPN and CDR2 SVGIG (reference sequence). V trimming: 0 bases; J trimming: 8 bases; junction bases outside the gene matches: 0.

The V gene is TRBV2, the J gene TRBJ2-7; 8 positions match TRBD2. This CDR3 spans 14 amino acids. CDR1 and CDR2 (germline): SNHLY, FYNNEI. Trimming took 2 bases from V and 2 from J; bases not matched to a gene: 2. The CDR3 DNA follows: TGTGCCAGCAGTGAACAGCGGGGGACCTACGAGCAGTACTTC. This encodes CASSEQRGTYEQYF.

The rearrangement links TRBV6-1 to TRBJ2-3; 9 nucleotides agree with TRBD1. J was trimmed by 4 bases and V by 0 bases; bases with no gene match: 8. This CDR3 region has 17 residues. Germline lookup yields CDR1 MNHNS and CDR2 SASEGT. The CDR3 protein is CASSEAIPGQGADTQYF. The CDR3 region has the DNA TGTGCCAGCAGTGAAGCCATTCCGGGACAGGGCGCAGATACGCAGTATTTT.